The next 31 T cell receptor beta chains were all read from a single sample in a study of T cell responses to AZD1222 COVID-19 vaccine. The data were produced by immunoSEQ multiplex PCR, yet TCRdb's version contains in-frame clones alone and is incomplete. The sample includes 130,000 or so clones, 80% to 90% of them seen just once. The input for sequencing was peripheral blood, taken on day 0 of AZD1222 vaccination. The receptors come from an adult in good health.

In this sample, this clone turned up once. The chain links TRBV19 to TRBJ1-1, with D possibly matching TRBD1 (5 bases). The CDR3 runs 14 residues. The germline V gene has CDR1 LNHDA and CDR2 SQIVND (reference sequence). V shed 10 bases and J shed 0 bases, with 15 bases lying between them. The CDR3 DNA reads TGTGCCACCCACCGGGGCCAAGTGAACACTGAAGCTTTCTTT. This codes for CATHRGQVNTEAFF. Looking up the rest from reference TRBV19 and TRBJ1-1 gives the full variable domain: DGGITQSPKYLFRKEGQNVTLSCEQNLNHDAMYWYRQDPGQGLRLIYYSQIVNDFQKGDIAEGYSVSREKKESFPLTVTSAQKNPTAFYLCATHRGQVNTEAFFGQGTRLTVV.

The chain employs TRBV3-1 (or the pseudogene TRBV3-2) and TRBJ2-2; tentative D call: TRBD1 (6 bases). Germline CDR1 and CDR2: LGHDT and YNNKEL (reference sequence). Trimming shortened V by 1 base and J by 2 bases, and 11 bases separated the two germline ends. The CDR3 has 16 residues. CDR3 nucleotides: TGTGCCAGCAGCCAAGGAGGGGGTCCCAACACCGGGGAGCTGTTTTTT. It is translated as CASSQGGGPNTGELFF.

This clone was observed a few times. The V and J genes are TRBV2 and TRBJ1-3; maybe TRBD1 (5 bases). CDR3 size: 15 residues. V lost 10 bases and J 4 bases, leaving 20 bases between the germline ends. Germline V gene sequence: CDR1 SNHLY, CDR2 FYNNEI. The CDR3 DNA reads TGTGCCACCCCCCGTGGGACCCCGAAAGGAAACACCATATATTTT. Amino acids: CATPRGTPKGNTIYF.

V usage is TRBV2 and J usage is TRBJ1-4; 7 nucleotides line up with TRBD1. This CDR3 has 15 residues. Per the germline V gene, CDR1 is SNHLY and CDR2 is FYNNEI. The ends lost 6 bases at V and 7 bases at J; junction bases unmatched: 11. The CDR3 loop reads CASSRSGQLFEKLFF. CDR3 DNA: TGTGCCAGCAGCAGGTCGGGACAGCTCTTTGAAAAACTGTTTTTT.

The chain joins TRBV3-1 (or the pseudogene TRBV3-2) to TRBJ2-3, with 12 bases fitting TRBD2. The V and J ends lost 0 bases and 0 bases, in that order; junction bases with no gene match: 7. The CDR3 totals 19 residues. The germline V gene encodes CDR1 LGHDT and CDR2 YNNKEL (reference sequence). The CDR3 DNA sequence: TGTGCCAGCAGCCAAGATAAGGCTAGCGGGGGGGCTAGCACAGATACGCAGTATTTT. This sequence encodes CASSQDKASGGASTDTQYF.

V gene TRBV7-9 combines with J gene TRBJ1-4, with D perhaps matching TRBD1 (5 bases). This CDR3 has 14 amino acids. V shed 1 base and J shed 7 bases, with 10 bases lying between them. CDR1 is SEHNR and CDR2 is FQNEAQ in the germline V gene (reference sequence). The DNA for the CDR3 is TGTGCCAGCAGCTTAGTTGGGGGACGTGAAAAACTGTTTTTT. It yields the protein CASSLVGGREKLFF.

This sequence joins TRBV15 and TRBJ1-1, with D maybe TRBD1 (5 bases). The germline CDR1 and CDR2 sequences are LNHNV and YYDKDF (reference sequence). The CDR3 extends over 13 amino acids. The V end was cut by 6 bases, the J end by 4 bases, with 12 bases between. The CDR3 loop is CATRIRGGTEAFF. For the CDR3, the DNA is TGTGCCACCAGGATTCGGGGCGGCACTGAAGCTTTCTTT.

The J gene is TRBJ1-5, the V gene TRBV5-6, with D tentatively TRBD1 (5 bases). CDR3 size: 15 residues. Germline CDR1 is SGHDT and CDR2 is YYEEEE. Trimming shortened V by 1 base and J by 6 bases, and 14 bases separated the two germline ends. CDR3 loop: CASSLRQGDIQPQHF. The CDR3 bases are TGTGCCAGCAGCTTGCGGCAAGGGGATATTCAGCCCCAGCATTTT.

The chain couples TRBV2 to TRBJ1-2, with TRBD1 as a possible D gene (6 bases). This CDR3 is built from 12 residues. Trimming removed 8 bases at V and 3 bases at J, with 10 bases between. Germline V CDR1 and CDR2: SNHLY, FYNNEI. Written as DNA, the CDR3 is TGTGCCAGCCTGGACAGCTACTATGGCTACACCTTC. Translation gives CASLDSYYGYTF.

The CDR3 nucleotides are TGTGCCAGCAGCTTAGCCGTAGCGGGAGGTGTCGAGCAGTACTTC. Translated: CASSLAVAGGVEQYF. The rearrangement joins TRBV7-2 to TRBJ2-7; 10 bases are shared with TRBD2. The CDR3 covers 15 residues. Germline values: CDR1 SGHTA, CDR2 FQGNSA. The V gene end was trimmed by 0 bases and the J gene end by 6 bases; junction bases not matched to a gene: 5.

As regards this clone: The sample has other DNA sequences that encode this CDR3 too. The chain is built from TRBV12-3 or TRBV12-4 and TRBJ2-7, with D unresolved. V was clipped by 3 bases and J by 4 bases, with 10 bases between them. This CDR3 is 13 amino acids long. The CDR3 DNA is TGTGCCAGCAGTTTGGGTGTCGGATACGAGCAGTACTTC. Translating it yields CASSLGVGYEQYF.

This chain uses TRBV7-2 with TRBJ1-6; D not certain. This CDR3 comprises 15 residues. V lost 1 base and J lost 2, with 6 bases in between. From germline, CDR1 is SGHTA and CDR2 FQGNSA. Here the CDR3 reads CASSLEIPYNSPLHF. Here the CDR3 DNA reads TGTGCCAGCAGCTTAGAGATACCCTATAATTCACCCCTCCACTTT.

The chain is built from TRBV7-8 and TRBJ2-3; 9 nucleotides align to TRBD2. Losses at the gene ends were 6 bases for V and 0 bases for J; bases not matched to a gene: 4. This CDR3 comprises 15 residues. Germline CDR1 SGHVS, CDR2 FQNEAQ. The CDR3 sequence is CASSWLAGSTDTQYF. The CDR3, as DNA: TGTGCCAGCAGTTGGCTAGCGGGGAGCACAGATACGCAGTATTTT.

The J gene is TRBJ1-1, the V gene TRBV4-1; D ambiguous. This CDR3 has 15 amino acids. Germline CDR1 is MGHRA and CDR2 is YSYEKL. V lost 4 bases to trimming and J lost 0 bases, with 12 bases between them. The CDR3 sequence: CASSRSGQVNTEAFF. For the CDR3, the DNA is TGCGCCAGCAGCCGCTCGGGTCAGGTGAACACTGAAGCTTTCTTT.

The chain uses TRBV6-5 and TRBJ1-2, with a weak D call TRBD1 (6 bases). The CDR3 extends over 14 amino acids. Germline-derived CDR1 and CDR2 are MNHEY and SVGAGI. With 2 bases removed from V and 6 bases from J, the gap between germline ends came to 13 bases. The CDR3 spells CASSYTGSLDGYTF. In nucleotides, the CDR3 is TGTGCCAGCAGTTACACAGGGTCGTTGGATGGCTACACCTTC.

This chain links TRBV28 with TRBJ1-6; D is perhaps TRBD1 (6 bases). The CDR3 loop spans 17 amino acids. V lost 5 bases, J lost 6 bases, and 20 bases lay in between. CDR1 and CDR2 from the germline V gene are MDHEN and SYDVKM. DNA of the CDR3: TGTGCCAGCAGTAACCGACGGGACATGCGACCTAATTCACCCCTCCACTTT. Amino acids: CASSNRRDMRPNSPLHF.

The chain employs TRBV19 and TRBJ2-1; 9 nucleotides agree with TRBD2. The CDR3 spans 17 residues. V dropped 4 bases and J dropped 2; count of bases not matched to a gene: 9. Looked up from germline, CDR1 is LNHDA and CDR2 is SQIVND (reference sequence). The CDR3: CASSTTGREGPYNEQFF. The CDR3 DNA sequence: TGTGCCAGTAGTACAACAGGGCGGGAGGGCCCCTACAATGAGCAGTTCTTC. The complete variable domain, with remaining parts taken from reference TRBV19 and TRBJ2-1, reads DGGITQSPKYLFRKEGQNVTLSCEQNLNHDAMYWYRQDPGQGLRLIYYSQIVNDFQKGDIAEGYSVSREKKESFPLTVTSAQKNPTAFYLCASSTTGREGPYNEQFFGPGTRLTVL.

V is TRBV5-1 and J is TRBJ1-4; 7 nucleotides align to TRBD1. The CDR3 has 15 amino acids. The junction had 5 bases not matched to a gene; V was cut back by 2 bases and J by 4 bases. Per the germline V gene, CDR1 is SGHRS and CDR2 is YFSETQ. CDR3 coding DNA: TGCGCCAGCAGCTTAACCGGGACAGTTAATGAAAAACTGTTTTTT. It codes for CASSLTGTVNEKLFF.

The chain combines TRBV6-2 or TRBV6-3 with TRBJ1-5; 7 positions agree with TRBD1. In germline, CDR1 is MNHEY, CDR2 SVGEGT. The CDR3 contains 19 residues. V gave up 5 bases and J gave up 5 bases; unmatched junction bases: 21. The CDR3 here is CASSNDRELSFTFYQPQHF. Here the CDR3 DNA reads TGTGCCAGCAGTAACGACAGGGAACTTTCCTTCACGTTCTATCAGCCCCAGCATTTT.

The genes are TRBV4-2 and TRBJ2-2; a weak D match, TRBD2 (6 bases). This CDR3 has 14 residues. The V end lost 4 bases, the J end lost 3 bases, and 9 bases lay between the germline ends. In germline, CDR1 is LGHNA, CDR2 YNFKEQ. DNA of the CDR3: TGTGCCAGCAGCCGCCGGAGGGACACCGGGGAGCTGTTTTTT. This sequence encodes CASSRRRDTGELFF.

This sequence joins TRBV6-5 and TRBJ2-1; D unclear. This CDR3 comprises 13 residues. Per germline, CDR1 MNHEY and CDR2 SVGAGI. V was shortened by 6 bases and J by 2 bases, with 8 bases between the two germline ends. The DNA for the CDR3 is TGTGCCAGCAGAGGTTCTACCTACAATGAGCAGTTCTTC. Translated: CASRGSTYNEQFF.

This clone was seen just once. The V and J genes are TRBV30 and TRBJ2-4; D call uncertain. The CDR3 has 12 amino acids. V was cut by 3 bases and J by 7 bases, with 10 bases left in between. CDR1 and CDR2 (germline): GTSNPN, SVGIG (reference sequence). In DNA form, the CDR3 reads TGTGCCTGGAGCGAGTGGAGTAACATTCAGTACTTC. Translating it yields CAWSEWSNIQYF.

V and J are TRBV28 and TRBJ2-1; either TRBD1 or TRBD2 may supply D (5 bases each). Per the germline V gene, CDR1 is MDHEN and CDR2 is SYDVKM. The CDR3 runs to 14 residues. With 3 bases removed from V and 7 bases from J, the gap between germline ends came to 13 bases. In DNA, the CDR3 is TGTGCCAGCAGTTTGGGGACGGGGATGAATGAGCAGTTCTTC. Its protein product is CASSLGTGMNEQFF. The full variable domain, rest sourced from reference TRBV28 and TRBJ2-1, is DVKVTQSSRYLVKRTGEKVFLECVQDMDHENMFWYRQDPGLGLRLIYFSYDVKMKEKGDIPEGYSVSREKKERFSLILESASTNQTSMYLCASSLGTGMNEQFFGPGTRLTVL.

V is TRBV10-2 and J is TRBJ2-3; D remains ambiguous. The CDR3 is made up of 15 amino acids. CDR1 is WSHSY and CDR2 is SAAADI in the germline V gene. The V and J ends lost 3 bases and 1 base respectively, with 11 bases between them. CDR3 in amino acids: CASSEGFVGTDTQYF. CDR3 in DNA: TGCGCCAGCAGTGAAGGGTTTGTTGGCACAGATACGCAGTATTTT.

The chain couples TRBV11-2 to TRBJ2-1; 8 bases are a match to TRBD2. The CDR3 covers 13 residues. The trim removed 5 bases at V and 6 bases at J, leaving 3 bases unmatched. Looked up from germline, CDR1 is SGHAT and CDR2 is FQNNGV. The CDR3 DNA follows: TGTGCCAGCAGCCACGGGACTAGCAATGAGCAGTTCTTC. Protein sequence: CASSHGTSNEQFF.

This chain links TRBV28 with TRBJ1-2; D unresolved. Germline loops: CDR1 MDHEN, CDR2 SYDVKM. Trimming stripped 2 bases from V and 7 bases from J, with 14 bases between. The CDR3 is 14 residues long. This chain's CDR3 is CASSLDGHRSGYTF. Written as DNA, the CDR3 is TGTGCCAGCAGTTTAGACGGGCATCGAAGTGGCTACACCTTC.

The V call is TRBV4-2, the J call TRBJ2-2; a weak D match, TRBD2 (5 bases). Germline V gives CDR1 LGHNA, CDR2 YNFKEQ. The CDR3 runs to 17 residues. Trimming took off 1 base at V and 2 bases at J, with 14 bases between the two ends. The CDR3 is CASSQVGGGLNTGELFF. The CDR3 bases are TGTGCCAGCAGCCAAGTAGGAGGTGGGCTTAACACCGGGGAGCTGTTTTTT.

This sequence joins TRBV4-3 and TRBJ1-1; no definite D call. CDR1 is LGHNA, CDR2 YSLEER, per germline. The length of the CDR3 is 15 residues. V was shortened by 1 base and J by 0 bases, with 9 bases between the two germline ends. The CDR3 nucleotides are TGCGCCAGCAGCCAAGGTGGCACCATGAACACTGAAGCTTTCTTT. It specifies CASSQGGTMNTEAFF.

The rearrangement links TRBV7-9 to TRBJ2-3; 10 bases are a match to TRBD1. The CDR3 spans 15 residues. The germline V gene has CDR1 SEHNR and CDR2 FQNEAQ (reference sequence). V shed 5 bases and J 3 bases; nucleotides not matched to a gene: 5. This CDR3 reads CASSPGTGETDTQYF. The CDR3 coding sequence is TGTGCCAGCAGCCCGGGGACAGGGGAGACAGATACGCAGTATTTT.

The chain is built from TRBV2 and TRBJ2-3, with TRBD2 matching over 11 bases. Germline assignment: CDR1 SNHLY and CDR2 FYNNEI. CDR3 length: 15 amino acids. V was clipped by 3 bases and J by 2 bases; unmatched bases: 1. As DNA, the CDR3 is TGTGCCAGCAGTGAGACTAGCGGGAACACAGATACGCAGTATTTT. As protein: CASSETSGNTDTQYF. The complete variable domain, with remaining parts taken from reference TRBV2 and TRBJ2-3, reads EPEVTQTPSHQVTQMGQEVILRCVPISNHLYFYWYRQILGQKVEFLVSFYNNEISEKSEIFDDQFSVERPDGSNFTLKIRSTKLEDSAMYFCASSETSGNTDTQYFGPGTRLTVL.

V is TRBV28 and J is TRBJ2-2; no clear D. The CDR3 is made up of 15 amino acids. The V end lost 4 bases, the J end lost 5 bases, and 14 bases lay between the germline ends. Germline V gene sequence: CDR1 MDHEN, CDR2 SYDVKM. The DNA for the CDR3 is TGTGCCAGCAGTTCTGGGCCAGGAAGGACCGGGGAGCTGTTTTTT. It yields the protein CASSSGPGRTGELFF.